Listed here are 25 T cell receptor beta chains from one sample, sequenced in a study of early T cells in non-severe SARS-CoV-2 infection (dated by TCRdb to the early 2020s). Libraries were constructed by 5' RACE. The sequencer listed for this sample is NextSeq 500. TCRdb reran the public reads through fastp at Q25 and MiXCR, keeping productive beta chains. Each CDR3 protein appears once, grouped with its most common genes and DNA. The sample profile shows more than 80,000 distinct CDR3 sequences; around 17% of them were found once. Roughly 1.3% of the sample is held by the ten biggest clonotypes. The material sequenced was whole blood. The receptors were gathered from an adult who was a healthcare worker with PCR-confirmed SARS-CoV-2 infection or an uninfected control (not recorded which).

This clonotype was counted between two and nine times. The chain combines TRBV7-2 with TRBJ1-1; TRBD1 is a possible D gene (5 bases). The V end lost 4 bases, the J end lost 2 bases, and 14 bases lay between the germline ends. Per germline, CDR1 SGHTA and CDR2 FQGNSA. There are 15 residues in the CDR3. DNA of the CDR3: TGTGCCAGCAGCTCTCCCAGGGAGGAAAACACTGAAGCTTTCTTT. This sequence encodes CASSSPREENTEAFF.

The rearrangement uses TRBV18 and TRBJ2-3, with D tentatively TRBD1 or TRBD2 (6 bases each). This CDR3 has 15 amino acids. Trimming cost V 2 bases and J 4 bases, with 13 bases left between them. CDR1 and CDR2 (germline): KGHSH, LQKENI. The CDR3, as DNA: TGTGCCAGCTCACCAGGACTCGGGGGCCCAGATACGCAGTATTTT. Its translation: CASSPGLGGPDTQYF.

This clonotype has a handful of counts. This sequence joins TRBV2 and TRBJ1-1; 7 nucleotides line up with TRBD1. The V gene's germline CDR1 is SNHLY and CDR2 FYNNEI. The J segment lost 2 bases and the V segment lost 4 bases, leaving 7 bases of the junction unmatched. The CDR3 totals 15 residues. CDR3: CASSGEGASNTEAFF. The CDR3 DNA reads TGTGCCAGCAGTGGGGAGGGGGCATCAAACACTGAAGCTTTCTTT. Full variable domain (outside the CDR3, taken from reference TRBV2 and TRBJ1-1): EPEVTQTPSHQVTQMGQEVILRCVPISNHLYFYWYRQILGQKVEFLVSFYNNEISEKSEIFDDQFSVERPDGSNFTLKIRSTKLEDSAMYFCASSGEGASNTEAFFGQGTRLTVV.

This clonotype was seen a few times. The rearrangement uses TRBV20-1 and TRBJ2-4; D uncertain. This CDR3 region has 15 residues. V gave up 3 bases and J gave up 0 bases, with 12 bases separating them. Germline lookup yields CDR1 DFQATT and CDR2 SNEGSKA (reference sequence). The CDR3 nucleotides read TGCAGTGCTAGCCAGGCGGAGTCAGCCAAAAACATTCAGTACTTC. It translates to CSASQAESAKNIQYF.

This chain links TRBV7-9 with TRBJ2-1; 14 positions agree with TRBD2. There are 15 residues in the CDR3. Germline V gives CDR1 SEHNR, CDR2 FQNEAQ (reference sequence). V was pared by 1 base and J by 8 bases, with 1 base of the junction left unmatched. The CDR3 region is CASSLGLAGGDEQFF. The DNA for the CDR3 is TGTGCCAGCAGCTTAGGACTAGCGGGAGGGGATGAGCAGTTCTTC. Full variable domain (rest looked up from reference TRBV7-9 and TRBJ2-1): DTGVSQNPRHKITKRGQNVTFRCDPISEHNRLYWYRQTLGQGPEFLTYFQNEAQLEKSRLLSDRFSAERPKGSFSTLEIQRTEQGDSAMYLCASSLGLAGGDEQFFGPGTRLTVL.

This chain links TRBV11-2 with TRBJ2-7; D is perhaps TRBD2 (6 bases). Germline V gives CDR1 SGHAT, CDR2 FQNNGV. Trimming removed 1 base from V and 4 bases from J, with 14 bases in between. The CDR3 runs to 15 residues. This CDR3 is CASSLVAGKSYEQYF. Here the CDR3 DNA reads TGTGCCAGCAGCTTAGTGGCGGGAAAGTCTTACGAGCAGTACTTC. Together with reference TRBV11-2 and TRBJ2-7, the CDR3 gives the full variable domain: EAGVAQSPRYKIIEKRQSVAFWCNPISGHATLYWYQQILGQGPKLLIQFQNNGVVDDSQLPKDRFSAERLKGVDSTLKIQPAKLEDSAVYLCASSLVAGKSYEQYFGPGTRLTVT.

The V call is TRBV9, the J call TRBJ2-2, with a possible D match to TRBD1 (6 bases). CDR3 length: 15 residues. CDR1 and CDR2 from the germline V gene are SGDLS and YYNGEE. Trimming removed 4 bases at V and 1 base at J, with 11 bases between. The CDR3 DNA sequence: TGTGCCAGCAGCCCTAACAGGGAGAACACCGGGGAGCTGTTTTTT. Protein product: CASSPNRENTGELFF.

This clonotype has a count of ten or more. CDR3 sequence: CSARRGQGSSEQYF. CDR3 nucleotides: TGCAGTGCTAGAAGGGGACAGGGAAGCAGCGAGCAGTACTTC. The gene calls are TRBV20-1 and TRBJ2-7; the match to TRBD1 covers 9 bases. Trimming cost V 2 bases and J 6 bases; bases outside gene matches: 8. Germline-derived CDR1 and CDR2 are DFQATT and SNEGSKA (reference sequence). CDR3 length equals 14 residues.

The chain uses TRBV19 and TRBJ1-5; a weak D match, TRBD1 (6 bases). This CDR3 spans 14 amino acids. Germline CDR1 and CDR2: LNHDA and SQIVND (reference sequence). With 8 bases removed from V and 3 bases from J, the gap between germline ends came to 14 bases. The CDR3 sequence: CASGTPGDNQPQHF. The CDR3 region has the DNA TGTGCCAGTGGGACACCAGGGGACAATCAGCCCCAGCATTTT.

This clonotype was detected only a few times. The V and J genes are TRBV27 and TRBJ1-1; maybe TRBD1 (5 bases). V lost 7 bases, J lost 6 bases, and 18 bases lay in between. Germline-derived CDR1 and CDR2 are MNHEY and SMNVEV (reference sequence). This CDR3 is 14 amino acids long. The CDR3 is CASIGGKAWAEAFF. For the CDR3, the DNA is TGTGCCAGCATCGGGGGGAAGGCTTGGGCTGAAGCTTTCTTT.

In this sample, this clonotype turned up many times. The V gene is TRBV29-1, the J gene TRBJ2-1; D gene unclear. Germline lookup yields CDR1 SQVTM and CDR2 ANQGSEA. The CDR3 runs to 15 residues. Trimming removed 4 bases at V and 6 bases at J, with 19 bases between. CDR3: CSVGVFVRPGNEQFF. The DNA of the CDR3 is TGCAGCGTTGGGGTCTTTGTCCGGCCGGGCAATGAGCAGTTCTTC.

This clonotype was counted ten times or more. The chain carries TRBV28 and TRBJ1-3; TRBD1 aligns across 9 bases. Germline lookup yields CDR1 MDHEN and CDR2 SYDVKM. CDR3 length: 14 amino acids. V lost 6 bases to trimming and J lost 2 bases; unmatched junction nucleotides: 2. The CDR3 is CASRRTGAGNTIYF. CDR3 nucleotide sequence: TGTGCCAGCAGACGGACAGGGGCTGGAAACACCATATATTTT.

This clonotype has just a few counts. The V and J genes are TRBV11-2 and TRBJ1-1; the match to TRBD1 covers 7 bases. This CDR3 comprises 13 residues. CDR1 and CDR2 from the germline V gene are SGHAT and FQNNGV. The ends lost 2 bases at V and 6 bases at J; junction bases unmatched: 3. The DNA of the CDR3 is TGTGCCAGCAGCTTACACAGGGGCCCTGAAGCTTTCTTT. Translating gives CASSLHRGPEAFF. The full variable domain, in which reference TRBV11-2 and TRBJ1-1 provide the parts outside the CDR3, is EAGVAQSPRYKIIEKRQSVAFWCNPISGHATLYWYQQILGQGPKLLIQFQNNGVVDDSQLPKDRFSAERLKGVDSTLKIQPAKLEDSAVYLCASSLHRGPEAFFGQGTRLTVV.

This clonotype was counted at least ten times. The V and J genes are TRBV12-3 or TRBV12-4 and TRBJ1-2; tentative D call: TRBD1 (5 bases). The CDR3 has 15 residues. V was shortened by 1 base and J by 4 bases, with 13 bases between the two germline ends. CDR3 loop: CASSLEEPGPYGYTF. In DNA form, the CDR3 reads TGTGCCAGCAGTTTAGAAGAGCCAGGGCCCTATGGCTACACCTTC.

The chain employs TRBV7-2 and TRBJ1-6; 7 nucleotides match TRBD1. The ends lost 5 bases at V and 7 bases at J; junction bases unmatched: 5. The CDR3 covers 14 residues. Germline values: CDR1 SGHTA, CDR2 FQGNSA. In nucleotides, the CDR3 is TGTGCCAGCAGCCCAGGGGGTTGGAATTCACCCCTCCACTTT. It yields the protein CASSPGGWNSPLHF.

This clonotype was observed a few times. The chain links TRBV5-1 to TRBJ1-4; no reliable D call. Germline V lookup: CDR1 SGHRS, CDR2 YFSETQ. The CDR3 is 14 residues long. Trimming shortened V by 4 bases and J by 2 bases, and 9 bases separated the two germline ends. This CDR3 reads CASSPTGTNEKLFF. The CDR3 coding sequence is TGCGCCAGCAGCCCGACCGGGACTAATGAAAAACTGTTTTTT.

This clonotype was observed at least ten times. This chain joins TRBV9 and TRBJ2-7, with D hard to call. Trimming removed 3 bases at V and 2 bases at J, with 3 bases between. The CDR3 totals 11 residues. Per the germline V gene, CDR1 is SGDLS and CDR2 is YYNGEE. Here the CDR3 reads CASSAPYEQYF. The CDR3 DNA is TGTGCCAGCAGCGCCCCCTACGAGCAGTACTTC.

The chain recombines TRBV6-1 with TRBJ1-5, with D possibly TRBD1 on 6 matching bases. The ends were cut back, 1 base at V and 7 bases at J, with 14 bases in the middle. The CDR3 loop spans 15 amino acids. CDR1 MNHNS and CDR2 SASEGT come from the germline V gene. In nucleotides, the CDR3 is TGTGCCAGCAGTGAAGTTTGGGGGGCTAACCAGCCCCAGCATTTT. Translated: CASSEVWGANQPQHF.

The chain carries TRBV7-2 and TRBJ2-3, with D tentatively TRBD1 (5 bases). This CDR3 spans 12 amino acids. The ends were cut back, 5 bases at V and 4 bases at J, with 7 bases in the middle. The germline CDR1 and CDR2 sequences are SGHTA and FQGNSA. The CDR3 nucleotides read TGTGCCAGCAGCCAAGGGGCAGATACGCAGTATTTT. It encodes CASSQGADTQYF.

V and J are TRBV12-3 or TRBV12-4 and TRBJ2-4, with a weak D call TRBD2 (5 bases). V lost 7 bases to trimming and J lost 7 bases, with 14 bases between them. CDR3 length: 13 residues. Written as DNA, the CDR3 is TGTGCCAGCACCCCTAGAGGGCGGAACATTCAGTACTTC. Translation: CASTPRGRNIQYF.

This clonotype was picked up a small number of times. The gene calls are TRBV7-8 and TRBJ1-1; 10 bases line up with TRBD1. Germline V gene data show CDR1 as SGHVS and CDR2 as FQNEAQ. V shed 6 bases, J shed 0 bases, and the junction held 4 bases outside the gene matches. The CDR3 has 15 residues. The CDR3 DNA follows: TGTGCCAGCAGTAAGGGACAGGGGCTGAACACTGAAGCTTTCTTT. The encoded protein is CASSKGQGLNTEAFF. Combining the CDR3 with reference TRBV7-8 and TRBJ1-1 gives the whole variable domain GAGVSQSPRYKVAKRGQDVALRCDPISGHVSLFWYQQALGQGPEFLTYFQNEAQLDKSGLPSDRFFAERPEGSVSTLKIQRTQQEDSAVYLCASSKGQGLNTEAFFGQGTRLTVV.

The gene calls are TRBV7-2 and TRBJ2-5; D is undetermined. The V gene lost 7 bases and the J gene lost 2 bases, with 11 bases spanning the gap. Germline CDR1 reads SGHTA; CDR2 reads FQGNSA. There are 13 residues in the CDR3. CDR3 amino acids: CASTRDTQETQYF. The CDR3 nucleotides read TGTGCCAGCACCAGAGACACACAAGAGACCCAGTACTTC.

CDR3 loop: CASSQGTGGTEAFF. CDR3 in DNA: TGTGCCAGCAGCCAAGGGACAGGGGGGACTGAAGCTTTCTTT. J is TRBJ1-1 and V is TRBV3-1; 10 positions agree with TRBD1. The ends lost 1 base at V and 5 bases at J; junction bases unmatched: 1. Germline CDR1 LGHDT, CDR2 YNNKEL (reference sequence). The CDR3 length is 14 residues.

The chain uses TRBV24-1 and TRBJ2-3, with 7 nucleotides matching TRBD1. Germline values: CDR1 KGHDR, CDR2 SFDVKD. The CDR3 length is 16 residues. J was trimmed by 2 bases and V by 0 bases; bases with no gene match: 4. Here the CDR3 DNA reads TGTGCCACCAGTGATTTGGGGCAGGGGGACACAGATACGCAGTATTTT. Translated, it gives CATSDLGQGDTDTQYF.

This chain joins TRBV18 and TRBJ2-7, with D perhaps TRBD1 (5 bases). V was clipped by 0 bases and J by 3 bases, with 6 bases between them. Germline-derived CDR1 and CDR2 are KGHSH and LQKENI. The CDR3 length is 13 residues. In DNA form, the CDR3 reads TGTGCCAGCTCACCACCCGACAGCTACGAGCAGTACTTC. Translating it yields CASSPPDSYEQYF.